This entry features one T cell receptor beta chain sequence. The CDR3 loop spans 14 amino acids. The V end was cut by 0 bases, the J end by 4 bases, with 9 bases between. Germline CDR1 is MGHRA and CDR2 is YSYEKL. This entry belongs to a study of T cell clones after liver transplantation. Across the study: TCRbeta sequencing after a pre-transplant mixed lymphocyte reaction identified graft-donor-reactive clones, later tracked in post-transplant blood. Without induction therapy, subjects received standard immunosuppression until 12-24 months post-transplant.

Libraries were prepared by immunoSEQ multiplex PCR; TCRdb keeps only in-frame clonotypes and omits some of them. The repertoire holds around 100,000 clones, with roughly four fifths as singletons. The starting material was CD4+ T cells from blood, obtained around 44 months after liver transplant. The chain combines TRBV4-1 with TRBJ1-2; D ambiguous. The clonotype originates from a human patient who received a liver transplant. The graft donor may have contributed some T cells. The DNA for the CDR3 is TGCGCCAGCAGCCAAGATCCGGGTCTCTATGGCTACACCTTC. Its protein is CASSQDPGLYGYTF.